This T cell receptor beta chain was retrieved from a study of neurological immune-mediated disorders. This clonotype was counted ten times or more. TCRdb reprocessed the 5' RACE reads via MiXCR and lists one record per CDR3 protein. The sample comprises tens of thousands of distinct CDR3 sequences, less than 6% of which are singletons, and less than 1.5% rests with the top ten. From germline, CDR1 is LGHNA and CDR2 YSLEER. This CDR3 comprises 15 residues. Trimming shortened V by 0 bases and J by 8 bases, and 11 bases separated the two germline ends. The chain is built from TRBV4-3 and TRBJ1-6; no firm D call. Sample: CD4+ T cells from blood. The source is a woman aged 18-30 years with multiple sclerosis. The CDR3 reads CASSQDPGNHSPLHF. The CDR3 region has the DNA TGCGCCAGCAGCCAAGACCCGGGAAACCATTCACCCCTCCACTTT.